This TCR beta chain was sequenced for a study of T cells in Graves' hyperthyroidism and ophthalmopathy. Study findings and constraints: With a median lead of around 5.9 months before onset, the model predicted ophthalmopathy.

Germline CDR1 is SQVTM and CDR2 is ANQGSEA. The V and J ends lost 5 bases and 0 bases respectively, with 11 bases between them. The CDR3 length is 14 residues. RNA transcripts were the template for amplifying TCR beta CDR3 regions. A first-round RT-PCR of the TCR CDR3 used the HTBI primer set. MiXCR was run by TCRdb on the multiplex PCR reads, yielding one entry per CDR3 protein. The data hold approximately 740,000 distinct CDR3 sequences, with 14% observed a single time. Not enrolled were patients with uncontrolled infection, other autoimmune disease, pregnancy or lactation. This clonotype has a count of ten or more. Its antigen is as yet unknown.

The TCR was taken from a woman younger than 30 with Graves' hyperthyroidism. Sequenced input: blood. The rearrangement uses TRBV29-1 and TRBJ2-1, with D hard to call. This CDR3 is CSVQAQSSYNEQFF. For the CDR3, the DNA is TGCAGCGTTCAGGCTCAAAGCTCCTACAATGAGCAGTTCTTC.